Given below is one T cell receptor beta chain in context. No antigen is known for it. The sample is drawn from a study of identical twins. Study-level results: The study based its conclusions on cross-sectional statistical analysis and did not follow the same donors. Out-of-frame sharing of TCR alpha in monozygotic twins was underestimated by models. High-abundance cord blood beta clonotypes had fewer insertions; memory repertoires showed none.

Germline loops: CDR1 LNHNV, CDR2 YYDKDF (reference sequence). Deletions cut 0 bases from V and 2 bases from J, with 8 bases between. The CDR3 is 15 residues long. TCRdb re-called the 5' RACE reads through MiXCR, storing one row per CDR3 protein. The sample holds some 200,000 distinct CDR3 sequences, around 8% seen once. The same sample was also studied in work on yellow fever vaccine responses in identical twins. That publication notes: Convergence reportedly seemed to mark part of the twins' vaccine T cell response, with personalization marking the rest.

The V gene is TRBV15, the J gene TRBJ1-5; D unclear. The sample taken for sequencing was memory (CD45RO+) T cells sorted from blood. This clonotype was sampled from a woman aged 18-35 years in good health. The chain's CDR3 is CATSRDRRGNQPQHF. In nucleotides, the CDR3 is TGTGCCACCAGCAGAGATAGAAGGGGCAATCAGCCCCAGCATTTT.